The sequence of this TCR beta chain was determined in a study of T cell repertoires in cytomegalovirus infection. The wider study: Peptides in the study included HLA-C-restricted and HLA-B-restricted CMV epitopes. Evidence of both CMV infection and a matching HLA type came from public TCR beta signatures. Overall study results and limits: HLA-C-restricted, CMV-specific TCR beta clonotypes were dominant ex vivo.

V was clipped by 5 bases and J by 6 bases; unmatched bases: 9. Germline V gene sequence: CDR1 SGHVS, CDR2 FNYEAQ. This CDR3 region has 16 residues. This clonotype was picked up a small number of times. Its antigen is currently unknown. TCRdb redid the calling of the reads with MiXCR, one entry per CDR3 protein. This sample has 650,000 to 900,000 distinct CDR3 sequences; roughly 33% occur once, and the top ten carry 9.5% to 15%. This receptor was identified in a human donor in good health (CMV status not recorded). Some clones in this sample may be carry-over from other donors' samples. The V call is TRBV7-6, the J call TRBJ1-5; TRBD1 aligns across 11 bases. The sequencing used cultured CD8+ T cells from PBMCs, collected from culture after CMV antigen stimulation. CDR3 DNA sequence: TGTGCCAGCAGCCTAGGGACAGGGGGTTCGGTTCAGCCCCAGCATTTT. Its translation is CASSLGTGGSVQPQHF.